Sequencing of this T cell receptor (beta chain) was carried out in a study of T cells in Graves' hyperthyroidism and ophthalmopathy. As regards this clonotype: What it binds is unknown.

The study left out patients who had uncontrolled infection, other autoimmune disease, pregnancy or lactation. The PBMCs were taken from less than 11 ml of fresh peripheral blood. Overall study results and limits: Within blood appeared most thyroid clonotypes that had expanded above 0.001.

The germline V gene encodes CDR1 LNHDA and CDR2 SQIVND (reference sequence). The CDR3 totals 15 residues. With V trimmed by 4 bases and J by 7 bases, 8 bases remained unmatched. Amplification of TCR beta CDR3 regions used RNA as the template. HTBI primers were used for first-round RT-PCR of the TCR CDR3. TCRdb processed the multiplex PCR reads anew with MiXCR; each CDR3 protein has one entry. The table lists about 380,000 distinct CDR3 sequences, approximately 15% of them singletons. Material: blood. The receptor's source is a woman in her sixties with Graves' hyperthyroidism. V usage is TRBV19 and J usage is TRBJ1-5, with 9 bases identical to TRBD1. The CDR3 protein is CASSTEGQGNQPQHF. DNA of the CDR3: TGTGCCAGTAGTACCGAAGGACAGGGGAACCAGCCCCAGCATTTT.